This T cell receptor beta chain was found in a study of T cell responses to AZD1222 COVID-19 vaccine. This CDR3 spans 12 amino acids. Deletions cut 3 bases from V and 6 bases from J, with 8 bases between. In germline, CDR1 is SGHTA, CDR2 FQGNSA. Sequencing was performed with immunoSEQ multiplex PCR; in TCRdb, only in-frame clones are kept and a portion is missing. The repertoire holds under 130,000 clones, with roughly 82% as singletons. The receptor was isolated from an adult in good health. Specimen: peripheral blood, collected on day 0 of AZD1222 vaccination. V and J are TRBV7-2 and TRBJ1-2, with a weak D call TRBD1 (5 bases). The CDR3 loop is CASSFRDHGYTF. CDR3 sequence (DNA): TGTGCCAGCAGCTTCAGGGATCATGGCTACACCTTC.